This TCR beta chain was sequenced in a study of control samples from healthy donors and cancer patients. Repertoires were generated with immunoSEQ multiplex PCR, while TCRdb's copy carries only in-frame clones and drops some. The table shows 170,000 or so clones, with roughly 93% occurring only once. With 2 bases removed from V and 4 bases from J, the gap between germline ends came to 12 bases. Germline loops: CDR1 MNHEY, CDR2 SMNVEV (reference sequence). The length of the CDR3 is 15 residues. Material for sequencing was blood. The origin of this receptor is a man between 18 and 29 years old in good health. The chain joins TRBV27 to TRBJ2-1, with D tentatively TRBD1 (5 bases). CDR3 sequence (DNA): TGTGCCAGCAGTTTAGGTCCAGGGCGGTACAATGAGCAGTTCTTC. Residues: CASSLGPGRYNEQFF.